The 3 T cell receptor beta chains below all came from one sample that was sequenced in a study of cytomegalovirus exposure and HLA in healthy donors. It was with 60 Vbeta and 13 Jbeta primers that the PCR ran. The table came from immunoSEQ multiplex PCR; TCRdb's copy has only in-frame clones and leaves some out. The sample holds 100,000 to 150,000 clones; 83% are singletons and the top ten take more than 3.5%. Source material: PBMCs. Receptors originate from a woman aged 40 to 49 in good health and CMV-seropositive.

The chain uses TRBV27 and TRBJ2-3; the match to TRBD2 covers 13 bases. Germline V gene lookup returns CDR1 MNHEY and CDR2 SMNVEV (reference sequence). The length of the CDR3 is 17 residues. Trimming cost V 7 bases and J 0 bases; bases outside gene matches: 7. CDR3 loop: CASTAGTSGTSTDTQYF. The CDR3 bases are TGTGCCAGCACCGCCGGGACTAGCGGGACCAGCACAGATACGCAGTATTTT.

The V gene is TRBV27, the J gene TRBJ2-1, with TRBD2 matching 7 bases. The CDR3 sequence is 13 residues long. Germline values: CDR1 MNHEY, CDR2 SMNVEV (reference sequence). V shed 6 bases and J 4 bases; nucleotides not matched to a gene: 3. This CDR3 is CASRGGGYNEQFF. The CDR3 bases are TGTGCCAGCAGGGGCGGGGGATACAATGAGCAGTTCTTC.

This chain connects TRBV5-1 to TRBJ2-2; perhaps TRBD2 as D (6 bases). V lost 4 bases and J 5 bases, leaving 18 bases between the germline ends. CDR3 length: 16 residues. The germline gives CDR1 SGHRS, CDR2 YFSETQ. The CDR3 DNA sequence: TGCGCCAGCAGCCCGGGACTGGACTCACGGACCGGGGAGCTGTTTTTT. It translates to CASSPGLDSRTGELFF.